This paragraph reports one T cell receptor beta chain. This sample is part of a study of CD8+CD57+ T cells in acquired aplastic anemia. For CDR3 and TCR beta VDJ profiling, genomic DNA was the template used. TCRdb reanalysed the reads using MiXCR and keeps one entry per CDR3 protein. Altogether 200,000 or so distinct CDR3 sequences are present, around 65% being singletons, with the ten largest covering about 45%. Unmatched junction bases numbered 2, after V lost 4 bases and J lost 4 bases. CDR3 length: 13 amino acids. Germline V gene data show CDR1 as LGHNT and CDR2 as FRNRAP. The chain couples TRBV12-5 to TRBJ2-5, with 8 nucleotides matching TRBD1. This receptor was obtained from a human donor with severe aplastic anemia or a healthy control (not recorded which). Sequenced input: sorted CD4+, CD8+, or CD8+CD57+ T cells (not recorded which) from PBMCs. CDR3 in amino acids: CASGWTGRETQYF. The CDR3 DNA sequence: TGTGCTAGTGGTTGGACAGGGAGAGAGACCCAGTACTTC.